Each of the 19 T cell receptor beta chains below was sequenced from the same sample in a study of blood T cell repertoires in COVID-19. Repertoires were generated with immunoSEQ multiplex PCR, while TCRdb's copy carries only in-frame clones and drops some. The repertoire consists of more than 70,000 clones, with roughly nine tenths occurring once and the leading ten covering under 9.5%. The source material was peripheral blood. These receptors were collected from a man over 45 with acute or convalescent COVID-19.

The chain combines TRBV19 with TRBJ2-7, with 7 bases identical to TRBD1. This CDR3 spans 14 amino acids. V gave up 3 bases and J gave up 4 bases; unmatched junction bases: 6. CDR1 is LNHDA and CDR2 is SQIVND in the germline V gene (reference sequence). The CDR3 DNA sequence: TGTGCCAGTAGTATCGGGACAGAGCTTTACGAGCAGTACGTC. Protein sequence: CASSIGTELYEQYV.

V gene TRBV5-4 combines with J gene TRBJ2-3; 7 positions match TRBD1. The CDR3 runs 14 residues. With 3 bases clipped from V and 1 base from J, the junction kept 2 bases outside the gene matches. Germline CDR1 is SGHNT and CDR2 is YYREEE (reference sequence). In DNA, the CDR3 is TGTGCCAGCAGCTCTGACAGGGGCACAGATACGCAGTATTTT. This gives the protein CASSSDRGTDTQYF. Full variable domain (rest looked up from reference TRBV5-4 and TRBJ2-3): ETGVTQSPTHLIKTRGQQVTLRCSSQSGHNTVSWYQQALGQGPQFIFQYYREEENGRGNFPPRFSGLQFPNYSSELNVNALELDDSALYLCASSSDRGTDTQYFGPGTRLTVL.

About this clone itself: At the DNA level, this CDR3 is encoded by other sequences in the same sample as well. J is TRBJ1-1 and V is TRBV6-1; the D is unclear. With 3 bases removed from V and 0 bases from J, the gap between germline ends came to 5 bases. Per the germline V gene, CDR1 is MNHNS and CDR2 is SASEGT. The CDR3 runs 13 residues. In nucleotides, the CDR3 is TGTGCCAGCAGTGACAGAATGAACACTGAAGCTTTCTTT. Translated: CASSDRMNTEAFF.

Here the CDR3 DNA reads TGTGCCAGCAGTTTAAACAGTCACGAGCAGTACGTC. Its translation is CASSLNSHEQYV. J is TRBJ2-7 and V is TRBV12-3 or TRBV12-4; D is uncertain. Trimming shortened V by 2 bases and J by 5 bases, and 7 bases separated the two germline ends. The CDR3 runs 12 residues.

This clone was counted only a few times. V is TRBV7-8 and J is TRBJ1-1, with 10 bases that match TRBD1. CDR1 SGHVS and CDR2 FQNEAQ come from the germline V gene. The J segment lost 4 bases and the V segment lost 4 bases, leaving 0 bases of the junction unmatched. The CDR3 covers 13 residues. The CDR3 here is CASSWTGGTEAFF. The CDR3 DNA sequence: TGTGCCAGCAGCTGGACAGGGGGCACTGAAGCTTTCTTT.

The genes are TRBV6-5 and TRBJ2-7; TRBD1 matches 9 bases. Germline V gene lookup returns CDR1 MNHEY and CDR2 SVGAGI. The CDR3 length is 14 residues. J lost 1 base, V lost 6 bases, and 4 bases had no gene match. CDR3 sequence: CASRLGQGSYEQYV. The CDR3 DNA is TGTGCCAGCAGACTGGGACAGGGATCCTACGAGCAGTACGTC.

The V call is TRBV5-4, the J call TRBJ2-3, with TRBD2 identical over 11 bases. V dropped 5 bases and J dropped 2; count of bases not matched to a gene: 7. Germline V CDR1 and CDR2: SGHNT, YYREEE (reference sequence). This CDR3 has 16 amino acids. This chain's CDR3 is CASRWGTSGFTDTQYF. The CDR3 nucleotides are TGTGCCAGCAGATGGGGGACTAGCGGTTTCACAGATACGCAGTATTTT.

V gene TRBV30 combines with J gene TRBJ2-7, with D maybe TRBD2 (6 bases). The CDR3 covers 14 residues. Trimming pared 5 bases from V and 2 bases from J, leaving 16 bases between. Looked up from germline, CDR1 is GTSNPN and CDR2 is SVGIG (reference sequence). The CDR3 region is CAWAWDSGTYEQYF. The CDR3 DNA is TGTGCCTGGGCATGGGATAGCGGAACCTACGAGCAGTACTTC.

This rearrangement joins TRBV30 to TRBJ2-2; TRBD2 matches 8 bases. The CDR3 length is 15 residues. Germline lookup yields CDR1 GTSNPN and CDR2 SVGIG (reference sequence). J lost 6 bases, V lost 8 bases, and 14 bases had no gene match. The CDR3 DNA reads TGTGCCAAAAACGGGGGGGCAGGAGGGTCCGGGGAGCTGTTTTTT. Translated, it gives CAKNGGAGGSGELFF.

This chain connects TRBV28 to TRBJ1-2, with D possibly TRBD1 on 6 matching bases. This CDR3 comprises 14 residues. The V gene lost 2 bases and the J gene lost 4 bases, with 11 bases spanning the gap. Germline CDR1 is MDHEN and CDR2 is SYDVKM. The CDR3 is CASSLNRVPYGYTF. The CDR3 bases are TGTGCCAGCAGTTTAAACAGGGTTCCCTATGGCTACACCTTC.

This clone has just one count. J is TRBJ1-5 and V is TRBV9; no definite D call. V was trimmed by 2 bases and J by 1 base, leaving 10 bases between them. CDR1 is SGDLS and CDR2 is YYNGEE in the germline V gene. The CDR3 is 15 amino acids. CDR3 bases: TGTGCCAGCAGCGTCACGGGGAGAAGCAATCAGCCCCAGCATTTT. Translated: CASSVTGRSNQPQHF.

The J gene is TRBJ1-2, the V gene TRBV5-1; a possible D gene is TRBD1 (6 bases). This CDR3 is built from 15 residues. The germline CDR1 and CDR2 sequences are SGHRS and YFSETQ. Trimming took off 0 bases at V and 6 bases at J, with 15 bases between the two ends. The CDR3 DNA reads TGCGCCAGCAGCTTGGCCAATCCAGGGGTACATGGCTACACCTTC. Translating gives CASSLANPGVHGYTF.

The chain has TRBV2 and TRBJ1-2; D unclear. The CDR3 length is 11 residues. Germline CDR1 and CDR2: SNHLY and FYNNEI. Trimming stripped 7 bases from V and 8 bases from J, with 11 bases between. The CDR3 DNA reads TGTGCCAGCACGCGGGATGGCGGCTACACCTTC. Its translation is CASTRDGGYTF.

This chain joins TRBV10-3 and TRBJ2-7; TRBD1 agrees at 9 bases. The CDR3 sequence is 16 residues long. The germline CDR1 and CDR2 sequences are ENHRY and SYGVKD. The ends lost 0 bases at V and 5 bases at J; junction bases unmatched: 8. The CDR3 region is CAISESMGTGPNEQYF. Here the CDR3 DNA reads TGTGCCATCAGTGAGTCGATGGGGACAGGGCCCAACGAGCAGTACTTC.

This clone is a singleton in its sample. This chain joins TRBV10-3 and TRBJ1-2, with 8 bases identical to TRBD1. The V and J ends lost 0 bases and 8 bases, in that order; junction bases with no gene match: 8. The CDR3 has 15 amino acids. In germline, CDR1 is ENHRY, CDR2 SYGVKD. CDR3 amino acids: CAISESGDRLYGYTF. In nucleotides, the CDR3 is TGTGCCATCAGTGAGTCAGGGGACAGGCTCTACGGCTACACCTTC.

The chain couples TRBV29-1 to TRBJ1-3, with D possibly matching TRBD1 (5 bases). V was pared by 7 bases and J by 2 bases, with 15 bases between. In germline, CDR1 is SQVTM, CDR2 ANQGSEA. CDR3 length equals 14 residues. CDR3 region: CSASPGTPGNTIYF. The CDR3 bases are TGCAGCGCAAGCCCGGGGACTCCTGGAAACACCATATATTTT.

The rearrangement uses TRBV20-1 and TRBJ1-2; no reliable D call. The CDR3 spans 15 residues. CDR1 and CDR2 (germline): DFQATT, SNEGSKA (reference sequence). V dropped 3 bases and J dropped 5 bases, with 19 bases sitting between them. CDR3 in DNA: TGCAGTGCTAGTTTCCCCAGAAGCGGGAGGTATGGCTACACCTTC. Its protein product is CSASFPRSGRYGYTF.

This chain links TRBV28 with TRBJ2-7; TRBD2 agrees at 8 bases. The CDR3 sequence is 15 residues long. Germline V gene sequence: CDR1 MDHEN, CDR2 SYDVKM. J gave up 4 bases and V 3 bases, and 8 bases lay outside the gene matches. The CDR3 sequence is CASSFQRGHPYEQYV. The CDR3, as DNA: TGTGCCAGCAGTTTCCAGCGGGGGCACCCTTACGAGCAGTACGTC.

This chain links TRBV7-2 with TRBJ1-1; D gene uncertain. This CDR3 spans 13 amino acids. The V gene lost 3 bases and the J gene lost 7 bases, with 12 bases spanning the gap. The germline CDR1 and CDR2 sequences are SGHTA and FQGNSA. DNA of the CDR3: TGTGCCAGCAGCTTTCTAGCGGGAGATGAAGCTTTCTTT. Its translation: CASSFLAGDEAFF.